This T cell receptor beta chain came from a study of blood T cell repertoires in COVID-19. Study context: Spain, Italy and the United States supplied samples that represented acute and convalescent COVID-19.

This CDR3 has 13 residues. The V gene lost 6 bases and the J gene lost 4 bases, with 11 bases spanning the gap. In the original analysis: By means of reference gene primer amplification, nucleated cell counts were estimated. Clones were read by immunoSEQ multiplex PCR, and TCRdb kept only the in-frame ones, dropping some. D and trimming were read from the DNA, whereas the V and J calls and clone size are those reported in that table. The sample holds about 99,000 clones, 65% to 85% seen once. The chain has TRBV12-3 or TRBV12-4 and TRBJ2-3; no reliable D call. The sample taken for sequencing was peripheral blood. This TCR was sampled from a man aged 65 to 79 with active or convalescent COVID-19. The CDR3 nucleotides read TGTGCCAGCAGCCCCTTAGCTTCAGATACGCAGTATTTT. Amino acids: CASSPLASDTQYF.